A single sample is the source of the 20 T cell receptor beta chains below, sequenced in a study of blood T cell repertoires in COVID-19. This table comes from immunoSEQ multiplex PCR, and its TCRdb copy is limited to in-frame clones, with some not included. The sample has some 320,000 clones, 90% to 95% seen once. Material: PBMCs or T cells enriched from blood (not recorded which). These receptors were obtained from a woman aged 30 to 39 who had been exposed to COVID-19.

On this clone: Within the sample, other DNA sequences also encode this same CDR3. The chain has TRBV18 and TRBJ2-5; TRBD1 aligns across 9 bases. Unmatched junction bases numbered 0, after V lost 1 base and J lost 3 bases. Germline lookup yields CDR1 KGHSH and CDR2 LQKENI. CDR3 length equals 14 residues. CDR3: CASSPRTGEETQYF. For the CDR3, the DNA is TGTGCCAGCTCACCACGGACAGGGGAAGAGACCCAGTACTTC.

V and J are TRBV3-1 (or the pseudogene TRBV3-2) and TRBJ2-7, with 7 bases aligning to TRBD2. CDR3 length equals 15 residues. V was clipped by 0 bases and J by 4 bases; unmatched bases: 6. Germline V gives CDR1 LGHDT, CDR2 YNNKEL (reference sequence). The CDR3 DNA sequence: TGTGCCAGCAGCCAAGACCCCAGCGGGGTTTACGAGCAGTACTTC. Amino acids: CASSQDPSGVYEQYF.

The chain carries TRBV6-6 and TRBJ1-2; 7 nucleotides match TRBD1. The V segment lost 5 bases and the J segment 8 bases; nucleotides outside the gene matches: 14. Germline loops: CDR1 MNHNY, CDR2 SVGAGI (reference sequence). The CDR3 sequence is 15 residues long. CDR3 nucleotide sequence: TGTGCCAGCAGTCTACCGTTGGAGGGGGCTGAAGGCTACACCTTC. Translating gives CASSLPLEGAEGYTF.

The chain's CDR3 is CATSEQYEKLFF. As DNA, the CDR3 is TGTGCCACCAGCGAACAATATGAAAAACTGTTTTTT. The rearrangement uses TRBV15 and TRBJ1-4, with D unresolved. Germline assignment: CDR1 LNHNV and CDR2 YYDKDF (reference sequence). Trimming took off 5 bases at V and 6 bases at J, with 7 bases between the two ends. This CDR3 has 12 residues. Supplemented by reference TRBV15 and TRBJ1-4, the full variable domain reads DAMVIQNPRYQVTQFGKPVTLSCSQTLNHNVMYWYQQKSSQAPKLLFHYYDKDFNNEADTPDNFQSRRPNTSFCFLDIRSPGLGDTAMYLCATSEQYEKLFFGSGTQLSVL.

The table lists this clone with a count of one. This sequence joins TRBV24-1 and TRBJ1-4; D is unresolved. Germline V lookup: CDR1 KGHDR, CDR2 SFDVKD. The V gene lost 2 bases and the J gene lost 8 bases, with 11 bases spanning the gap. This CDR3 region has 14 residues. Here the CDR3 reads CATSDSLSGEKLFF. The DNA for the CDR3 is TGTGCCACCAGTGATTCCTTGAGCGGGGAAAAACTGTTTTTT.

This clone was observed a handful of times. V gene TRBV3-1 (or the pseudogene TRBV3-2) combines with J gene TRBJ1-1, with D possibly matching TRBD1 (5 bases). Trimming cost V 3 bases and J 5 bases, with 19 bases left between them. Germline V gene lookup returns CDR1 LGHDT and CDR2 YNNKEL (reference sequence). The CDR3 covers 16 residues. CDR3 region: CASSHVTAGIGTEAFF. The CDR3 DNA is TGTGCCAGCAGCCACGTAACCGCAGGGATTGGGACTGAAGCTTTCTTT.

The genes are TRBV4-1 and TRBJ2-1; D is unresolved. The CDR3 has 12 amino acids. Trimming removed 4 bases from V and 9 bases from J, with 10 bases in between. The germline V gene encodes CDR1 MGHRA and CDR2 YSYEKL. Here the CDR3 reads CASSPNTGEQFF. CDR3 bases: TGCGCCAGCAGCCCGAATACGGGTGAGCAGTTCTTC.

J is TRBJ1-1 and V is TRBV5-5; 8 bases line up with TRBD1. The CDR3 sequence is 16 residues long. Germline V lookup: CDR1 SGHKS, CDR2 YYEKEE (reference sequence). The V gene end was trimmed by 4 bases and the J gene end by 0 bases; junction bases not matched to a gene: 8. CDR3 sequence (DNA): TGTGCCAGCAGCAAAAACAGGGGGAGGGTGAACACTGAAGCTTTCTTT. Protein sequence: CASSKNRGRVNTEAFF.

The rearrangement links TRBV29-1 to TRBJ2-1, with TRBD2 matching over 8 bases. V shed 6 bases, J shed 5 bases, and the junction held 12 bases outside the gene matches. This CDR3 comprises 15 residues. The germline gives CDR1 SQVTM, CDR2 ANQGSEA. CDR3 sequence reads: CSVVGGERGNNEQFF. The CDR3 DNA is TGCAGCGTCGTGGGTGGGGAGCGGGGGAACAATGAGCAGTTCTTC.

The chain uses TRBV18 and TRBJ1-1, with D possibly matching TRBD1 (5 bases). The germline V and J ends were trimmed by 2 bases and 0 bases, with 10 bases remaining between them. CDR1 KGHSH and CDR2 LQKENI come from the germline V gene. The CDR3 totals 15 residues. CDR3 coding DNA: TGTGCCAGCTCACCATTGACGGACATGAACACTGAAGCTTTCTTT. Its protein is CASSPLTDMNTEAFF.

The rearrangement joins TRBV10-3 to TRBJ2-2; 10 nucleotides match TRBD1. The CDR3 runs 17 residues. V shed 4 bases and J 1 base; nucleotides not matched to a gene: 6. The V gene's germline CDR1 is ENHRY and CDR2 SYGVKD. The CDR3 nucleotides are TGTGCCATCAGTGGGCCTGACAGGGGGCAGAACACCGGGGAGCTGTTTTTT. Translating it yields CAISGPDRGQNTGELFF.

The chain employs TRBV5-1 and TRBJ1-2; 7 nucleotides align to TRBD1. Losses at the gene ends were 0 bases for V and 7 bases for J; bases not matched to a gene: 9. Germline V gene sequence: CDR1 SGHRS, CDR2 YFSETQ. This CDR3 is 15 amino acids long. The CDR3: CASSLVSSQGGGYTF. CDR3 DNA sequence: TGCGCCAGCAGCTTGGTCAGCTCCCAGGGGGGTGGCTACACCTTC.

The chain joins TRBV19 to TRBJ2-5; the D gene is possibly TRBD2 (7 bases). V lost 6 bases and J lost 4, with 12 bases in between. This CDR3 is 13 amino acids long. CDR1 is LNHDA, CDR2 SQIVND, per germline (reference sequence). CDR3 residues: CASRGGAGETQYF. The CDR3 region has the DNA TGTGCCAGTAGGGGGGGGGCAGGAGAGACCCAGTACTTC.

This chain links TRBV19 with TRBJ1-5; D gene unclear. The CDR3 spans 12 residues. Looked up from germline, CDR1 is LNHDA and CDR2 is SQIVND (reference sequence). Trimming left V 4 bases short and J 7 bases short, with 8 bases between. The CDR3 sequence is CASSTSGQPQHF. CDR3 bases: TGTGCCAGTAGTACTTCAGGACAGCCCCAGCATTTT.

The chain has TRBV6-4 and TRBJ1-4, with D uncertain. Germline CDR1 MRHNA, CDR2 SNTAGT. V lost 10 bases, J lost 3 bases, and 12 bases lay in between. The CDR3 contains 13 residues. CDR3 sequence reads: CAIMHKSNEKLFF. The CDR3 region has the DNA TGTGCCATTATGCACAAATCTAATGAAAAACTGTTTTTT.

Here the CDR3 DNA reads TGTGCCAGCAGTAACGAAGACAGGGGGTTTAATCAGCCCCAGCATTTT. This translates into CASSNEDRGFNQPQHF. V and J are TRBV6-6 and TRBJ1-5; 9 nucleotides line up with TRBD1. The CDR3 contains 16 residues. Germline values: CDR1 MNHNY, CDR2 SVGAGI (reference sequence). The junction had 9 bases not matched to a gene; V was cut back by 5 bases and J by 4 bases.

The chain couples TRBV5-4 to TRBJ1-2; perhaps TRBD1 as D (5 bases). V gave up 4 bases and J gave up 0 bases, with 13 bases separating them. Per germline, CDR1 SGHNT and CDR2 YYREEE (reference sequence). CDR3 length equals 15 residues. This CDR3 reads CASSHGGQANYGYTF. The DNA of the CDR3 is TGTGCCAGCAGCCACGGGGGTCAGGCTAACTATGGCTACACCTTC.

The rearrangement joins TRBV12-5 to TRBJ1-2; D is unresolved. The CDR3 runs 13 residues. Germline CDR1 is LGHNT and CDR2 is FRNRAP. Trimming cost V 3 bases and J 6 bases, with 11 bases left between them. The CDR3 coding sequence is TGTGCTAGTGGTTTAAGGGAGAGAAATGGCTACACCTTC. Translated: CASGLRERNGYTF.

The DNA for the CDR3 is TGCGCCAGCAGCCTCAATACAGGGTCCGGCTACACCTTC. Its protein product is CASSLNTGSGYTF. The V and J genes are TRBV5-1 and TRBJ1-2; maybe TRBD1 (6 bases). The CDR3 loop spans 13 amino acids. Trimming took 4 bases from V and 8 from J, leaving 15 bases between them. CDR1 and CDR2 from the germline V gene are SGHRS and YFSETQ.

V and J are TRBV6-5 and TRBJ1-2; 9 bases align to TRBD1. V was clipped by 5 bases and J by 4 bases; unmatched bases: 5. The CDR3 has 14 residues. The germline V gene has CDR1 MNHEY and CDR2 SVGAGI. The CDR3 region is CASSPGQGTYGYTF. In DNA, the CDR3 is TGTGCCAGCAGTCCGGGACAGGGTACCTATGGCTACACCTTC.